This TCR beta chain was recovered during a study of blood T cell repertoires in COVID-19. Using immunoSEQ multiplex PCR, the repertoire was profiled, and TCRdb retains in-frame clones only, with some absent. The data contain roughly 67,000 clones, 60% to 85% of them seen just once; the ten biggest clones take up approximately 20%. The ends were cut back, 4 bases at V and 6 bases at J, with 13 bases in the middle. Germline CDR1 and CDR2: MDHEN and SYDVKM. The CDR3 runs to 14 residues. The V gene is TRBV28, the J gene TRBJ2-1, with D perhaps matching TRBD1 (5 bases). The sample consisted of peripheral blood. The sequence was collected from a human donor in a cohort sampled during active COVID-19. CDR3 protein: CASSSRQIPNEQFF. The CDR3 DNA is TGTGCCAGCAGTTCTCGACAGATACCCAATGAGCAGTTCTTC.